This TCR beta chain was profiled in a study of T cells after yellow fever vaccination. Study-wide background: With SMART-Seq v4 Ultra Low Input, the fractions containing low cell numbers were prepared.

V dropped 5 bases and J dropped 10; count of bases not matched to a gene: 16. The germline CDR1 and CDR2 sequences are MDHEN and SYDVKM. The CDR3 has 16 residues. Conversion of TCR transcripts into cDNA relied on 5'RACE template switching, which added a universal primer site and UMIs. TCRdb ran MiXCR on the 5' RACE reads and lists one entry per CDR3 protein. The table has around 320,000 distinct CDR3 sequences, under 9% seen once. Points from the study as a whole: Detected again after the booster were most primary-vaccination clones, at 96% CD4 and 88% CD8. Overall, a small share of clonotypes was seen in both CD4 and CD8 compartments.

As regards this clonotype: The antigen is not known.

This sequence was found in a man aged 18 to 35 who received the YFV17D yellow fever vaccine. The sequenced sample was CD4+ T cells sorted from PBMCs, obtained 5 days after the yellow fever booster vaccination. This chain links TRBV28 with TRBJ2-1, with TRBD2 identical over 8 bases. The CDR3 sequence is CASSLLGTRGLSEQFF. The CDR3 nucleotides are TGTGCCAGCAGTCTGCTGGGGACTAGAGGCCTGAGCGAGCAGTTCTTC.